Here is one T cell receptor (beta chain) with its context. Naive CD8 isolation took CD45RO-negative cells positively selected for CCR7 and excluded terminally differentiated effector memory CD45RA+ cells. This record comes from a study of shared clonotypes between healthy human individuals. Measured with immunoSEQ multiplex PCR; TCRdb has only the in-frame clones, and not every one. The data show hundreds of thousands of clones, 95% seen once. The V gene lost 3 bases and the J gene lost 2 bases, with 8 bases spanning the gap. The CDR3 is 13 residues long. Germline V gives CDR1 MDHEN, CDR2 SYDVKM. Source material: naive CD8+ T cells sorted from blood. The sequence derives from a woman in her 30s in good health. This chain uses TRBV28 with TRBJ2-7, with D possibly being TRBD1 or TRBD2 (5 bases each). CDR3 protein: CASSLGVAYEQYF. CDR3 nucleotides: TGTGCCAGCAGTTTGGGGGTGGCCTACGAGCAGTACTTC.